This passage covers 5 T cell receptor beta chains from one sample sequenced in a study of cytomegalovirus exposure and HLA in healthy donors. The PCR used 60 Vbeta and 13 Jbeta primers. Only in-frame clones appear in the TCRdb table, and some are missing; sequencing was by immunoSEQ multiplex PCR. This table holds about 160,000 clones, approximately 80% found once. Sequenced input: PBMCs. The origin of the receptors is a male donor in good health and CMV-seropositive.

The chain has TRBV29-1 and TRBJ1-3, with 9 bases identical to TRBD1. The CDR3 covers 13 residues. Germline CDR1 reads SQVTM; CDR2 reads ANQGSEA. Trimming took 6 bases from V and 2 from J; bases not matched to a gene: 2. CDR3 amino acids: CSVGDRAGNTIYF. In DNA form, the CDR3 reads TGCAGCGTCGGGGACAGGGCTGGAAACACCATATATTTT.

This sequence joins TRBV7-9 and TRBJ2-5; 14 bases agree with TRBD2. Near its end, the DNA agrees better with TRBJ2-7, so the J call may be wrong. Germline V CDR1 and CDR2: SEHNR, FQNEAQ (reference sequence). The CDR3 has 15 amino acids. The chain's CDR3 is CASSFGTSGGYEQYF. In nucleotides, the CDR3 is TGTGCCAGCAGCTTCGGGACTAGCGGGGGCTACGAGCAGTACTTC.

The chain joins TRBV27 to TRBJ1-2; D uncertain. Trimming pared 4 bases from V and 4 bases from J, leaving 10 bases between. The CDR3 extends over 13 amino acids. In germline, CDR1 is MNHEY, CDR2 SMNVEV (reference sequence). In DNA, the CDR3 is TGTGCCAGCAGTTCGCGGTTACCCTATGGCTACACCTTC. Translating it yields CASSSRLPYGYTF.

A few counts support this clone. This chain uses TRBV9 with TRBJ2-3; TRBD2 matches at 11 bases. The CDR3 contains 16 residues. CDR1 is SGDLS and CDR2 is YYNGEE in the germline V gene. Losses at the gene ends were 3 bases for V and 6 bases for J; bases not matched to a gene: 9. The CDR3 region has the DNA TGTGCCAGCAGCGCGACGACTAGCGGGGCCAGGGATACGCAGTATTTT. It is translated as CASSATTSGARDTQYF.

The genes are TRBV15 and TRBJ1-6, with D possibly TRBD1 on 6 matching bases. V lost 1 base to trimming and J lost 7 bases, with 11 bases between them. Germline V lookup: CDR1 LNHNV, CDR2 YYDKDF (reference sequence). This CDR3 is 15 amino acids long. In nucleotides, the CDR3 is TGTGCCACCAGCAGAGCGCAGGGGAGAAATTCACCCCTCCACTTT. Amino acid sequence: CATSRAQGRNSPLHF. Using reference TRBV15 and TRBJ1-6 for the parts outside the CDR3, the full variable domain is DAMVIQNPRYQVTQFGKPVTLSCSQTLNHNVMYWYQQKSSQAPKLLFHYYDKDFNNEADTPDNFQSRRPNTSFCFLDIRSPGLGDTAMYLCATSRAQGRNSPLHFGNGTRLTVT.